This TCR beta chain is from a study of shared clonotypes between healthy human individuals. The length of the CDR3 is 12 residues. Germline CDR1 and CDR2: SGHVS and FNYEAQ. Trimming cost V 5 bases and J 4 bases, with 8 bases left between them. The study separated CD4+ cells into CD45RA+ naive and CD45RA-negative memory subsets. Each replicate PCR on the sorted subsets used about 0.2 ug DNA (around 31,000 T cell genomes). Method: immunoSEQ multiplex PCR; TCRdb's copy keeps in-frame clones and lacks some. The data contain around 1.5 million clones, 95% to 99% of them singletons. This clone was seen just once.

The genes are TRBV7-6 and TRBJ1-1; no reliable D call. This sequence originates from a man aged 30-40 years in good health. Sequenced: naive CD4+ T cells sorted from blood. Sample subset: CD45RA+ positively selected. CDR3 loop: CASSPSGTEAFF. CDR3 nucleotides: TGTGCCAGCAGCCCCTCGGGCACTGAAGCTTTCTTT.